The 10 T cell receptor beta chains below were found in one sample sequenced in a study of OX40 agonist ivuxolimab in advanced cancers. Clones were read by immunoSEQ multiplex PCR, and TCRdb kept only the in-frame ones, dropping some. The sample yields some 100,000 clones, 85% to 95% seen once. Material: CD4+ or CD8+ T cells sorted from blood, obtained in a trial of the OX40 agonist ivuxolimab. Receptors originate from an adult with an advanced solid tumor such as melanoma, head and neck, liver or kidney cancer.

The CDR3 DNA follows: TGTGCCACCAGCGACAGACAGGGGGCGGACGAGCAGTACTTC. This encodes CATSDRQGADEQYF. V gene TRBV15 combines with J gene TRBJ2-7; 10 bases are a match to TRBD1. Germline V gene data show CDR1 as LNHNV and CDR2 as YYDKDF (reference sequence). The V segment lost 5 bases and the J segment 5 bases; nucleotides outside the gene matches: 6. The CDR3 extends over 14 amino acids.

The chain uses TRBV7-9 and TRBJ1-4; D gene uncertain. The CDR3 extends over 15 amino acids. The germline CDR1 and CDR2 sequences are SEHNR and FQNEAQ (reference sequence). Trimming stripped 3 bases from V and 8 bases from J, with 16 bases between. The chain's CDR3 is CASSFMGLLQEKLFF. As DNA, the CDR3 is TGTGCCAGCAGCTTCATGGGTCTACTCCAGGAAAAACTGTTTTTT.

The rearrangement uses TRBV11-3 and TRBJ2-5, with D unresolved. CDR3 length: 14 residues. Deletions cut 5 bases from V and 5 bases from J, with 15 bases between. Germline V gives CDR1 SGHNT, CDR2 YENEEA. CDR3 sequence: CASSLPVRAETQYF. The CDR3 DNA reads as TGTGCCAGCAGCCTACCAGTCCGAGCGGAGACCCAGTACTTC.

The V call is TRBV7-2, the J call TRBJ2-7; TRBD2 matches at 13 bases. Per germline, CDR1 SGHTA and CDR2 FQGNSA. The CDR3 is 17 amino acids. V dropped 4 bases and J dropped 3; count of bases not matched to a gene: 9. The CDR3 coding sequence is TGTGCCAGCAGCTCGACAGGGTGGACTAGCGGGAGCTACGAGCAGTACTTC. Residues: CASSSTGWTSGSYEQYF.

In DNA, the CDR3 is TGTGCCAGCAGCTTCAGCGGTGAGACCCAGTACTTC. Residues: CASSFSGETQYF. The V gene is TRBV7-9, the J gene TRBJ2-5; TRBD2 might be the D (5 bases). Germline assignment: CDR1 SEHNR and CDR2 FQNEAQ (reference sequence). V was cut by 3 bases and J by 5 bases, with 7 bases left in between. The CDR3 contains 12 residues. Drawing the rest from reference TRBV7-9 and TRBJ2-5, the complete variable domain is DTGVSQNPRHKITKRGQNVTFRCDPISEHNRLYWYRQTLGQGPEFLTYFQNEAQLEKSRLLSDRFSAERPKGSFSTLEIQRTEQGDSAMYLCASSFSGETQYFGPGTRLLVL.

The genes are TRBV7-2 and TRBJ2-1, with D perhaps TRBD2 (6 bases). The germline CDR1 and CDR2 sequences are SGHTA and FQGNSA. V was trimmed by 2 bases and J by 7 bases, leaving 9 bases between them. This CDR3 has 13 residues. In nucleotides, the CDR3 is TGTGCCAGCAGCTTATTCGGGGGAAATGAGCAGTTCTTC. Translation: CASSLFGGNEQFF.

The rearrangement uses TRBV11-2 and TRBJ2-1; no clear D. Per the germline V gene, CDR1 is SGHAT and CDR2 is FQNNGV. Trimming removed 2 bases from V and 10 bases from J, with 12 bases in between. The CDR3 runs 13 residues. The DNA for the CDR3 is TGTGCCAGCAGCTTACCATCTCGACTCGAGCAGTTCTTC. It translates to CASSLPSRLEQFF.

The V gene is TRBV19, the J gene TRBJ2-1; D may be TRBD1 or TRBD2 (5 bases each). This CDR3 has 16 amino acids. V lost 9 bases and J lost 12, with 30 bases in between. The germline V gene has CDR1 LNHDA and CDR2 SQIVND (reference sequence). As DNA, the CDR3 is TGTGCCAGCACCACCGGGACCGCAGTCAGCAGGCGTATGCAGTTCTTC. It yields the protein CASTTGTAVSRRMQFF.

This clone was counted once. J is TRBJ1-4 and V is TRBV19; perhaps TRBD1 as D (6 bases). Germline V gene sequence: CDR1 LNHDA, CDR2 SQIVND (reference sequence). Trimming took 3 bases from V and 6 from J, leaving 14 bases between them. CDR3 length: 15 amino acids. The chain's CDR3 is CASSMGARVDEKLFF. CDR3 bases: TGTGCCAGTAGTATGGGGGCTCGTGTCGATGAAAAACTGTTTTTT.

V gene TRBV2 combines with J gene TRBJ2-3, with D perhaps TRBD1 or TRBD2 (5 bases each). The CDR3 is made up of 14 amino acids. V lost 3 bases to trimming and J lost 6 bases, with 13 bases between them. The germline CDR1 and CDR2 sequences are SNHLY and FYNNEI. The CDR3 reads CASSERTGRDTQYF. The CDR3 DNA sequence: TGTGCCAGCAGTGAGAGAACGGGACGCGATACGCAGTATTTT.